Many counts were recorded for the clone carrying this T cell receptor beta chain. This entry belongs to a study of molecular identifiers for immune sequencing clone quantification. TCRdb called the PCR reads again in MiXCR, with one record for every CDR3 protein. The sample has approximately 90,000 distinct CDR3 sequences, 20% to 25% seen once. The germline gives CDR1 SEHNR, CDR2 FQNEAQ (reference sequence). Trimming cost V 5 bases and J 5 bases, with 12 bases left between them. The CDR3 has 13 amino acids. This receptor was identified in a human donor in good health. Some libraries in this study had Jurkat cell RNA spiked in. Sequences were obtained from naive CD8+ T cells from blood, with Jurkat cell RNA spiked in. As to subset: FACS-sorted CD8+CD4-CCR7+CD45RA+ naive T cells. The chain carries TRBV7-9 and TRBJ2-5; D gene unclear. CDR3 residues: CASSTDGLETQYF. The CDR3 region has the DNA TGTGCCAGCAGCACTGACGGCTTGGAGACCCAGTACTTC.